Sequencing of this T cell receptor beta chain was carried out in a study of lymphopenia after photon versus proton radiotherapy (dated by TCRdb to between 2018 and 2021). Describing the broader study: Photon and proton radiation therapy were compared by the study for their immunological effects in patients with gastrointestinal tumors who developed high-grade lymphopenia. The cohort included around 22 patients with gastrointestinal tumors who developed lymphopenia after receiving either photon or proton therapy. The study was designed to characterize how the impact on the immune system differs between the two radiation modalities.

The library was built by means of the immunoSEQ multiplex PCR assay. T cell repertoires were profiled with deep sequencing of rearranged TCR beta loci together with multiparametric flow cytometry. As stored in TCRdb, this immuneACCESS dataset retains in-frame rearrangements with V and J assigned. A fraction of the clones does not appear; measured against another copy, unresolved V genes explain less than half of the discrepancy, and the remainder lacks a known reason. The sample table contains roughly 25,000 clones; only one count was recorded for roughly 86% of them. The top ten constitute around a fifth of the sample. General conclusions and limits of the study: During treatment, patients who received proton therapy stayed relatively stable, whereas patients who received photon therapy lost naive T cells and TCR diversity and gained effector/memory populations. Once the lymphocyte count had reached its nadir, the repertoires of photon-treated patients showed oligoclonal expansion, particularly of CD8+ Temra cells, and this expansion drove the decline in diversity. The survival association was assessed only in patients who died, and better survival with proton therapy was presented by the authors as a possibility rather than a demonstrated result. Across the cohort, an inverse correlation was found between a larger post-nadir drop in TCR diversity and overall survival time among patients who died.

With regard to this clone: The specificity of this receptor is unknown. Base qualities are missing; no much larger clone stands one base away.

The germline ends are 11 bases apart after V is trimmed by 4 bases and J by 5 bases. The CDR3, from cysteine to phenylalanine, totals 13 residues. The sequence is cut down to CDR3 DNA, 39 bases in frame from base 1. Sequences SEHNR (CDR1) and FQNEAQ (CDR2) are obtained from the germline V gene (reference sequence). The TCR originated in a man aged 50 or older with gastric cancer. Specimen: peripheral blood, collected from a patient treated with photon-based radiotherapy. The receptor chain draws on TRBV7-9 and TRBJ1-1, with an unclear D gene assignment. The DNA reads as follows: TGTGCCAGCAGCTCGGGCCCCGGGACTGAAGCTTTCTTT. Translated, it reads CASSSGPGTEAFF.